This TCR beta chain was retrieved from a study of control samples from healthy donors and cancer patients. Some clones are missing from TCRdb's copy, which holds only in-frame ones; the method was immunoSEQ multiplex PCR. Among just under 75,000 clones listed, about 90% were seen once. CDR3 length equals 16 residues. V lost 4 bases, J lost 8 bases, and 14 bases stayed unmatched. Germline values: CDR1 SGHNT, CDR2 YYREEE (reference sequence). The sequence came from a woman aged 50 to 65 in good health. The chain recombines TRBV5-4 with TRBJ2-4, with TRBD1 matching 8 bases. Sequenced sample: blood. CDR3 nucleotides: TGTGCCAGCAGCACCATTACGACAGGGGAAGGAGACATTCAGTACTTC. Encoded protein: CASSTITTGEGDIQYF.